A single TCR beta chain is shown here with its context. What it binds is not known. The data were taken from a study of cytomegalovirus exposure and HLA in healthy donors. V shed 8 bases and J shed 5 bases, with 12 bases lying between them. The germline V gene encodes CDR1 SEHNR and CDR2 FQNEAQ (reference sequence). The CDR3 is made up of 12 amino acids. The PCR employed 60 Vbeta primers together with 13 Jbeta primers. Sequenced by immunoSEQ multiplex PCR; TCRdb stores in-frame clones only, minus some. Recorded for this sample: 120,000 or so clones. Findings of the study overall: The authors assumed roughly uniform sequencing depth across donors for presence/absence analyses.

V and J are TRBV7-9 and TRBJ1-2; D is unresolved. Sequenced sample: PBMCs. This clonotype was obtained from a man aged 18 to 30 in good health and CMV-seronegative. The DNA for the CDR3 is TGTGCCAGCGGAACAGTAGTATATGGCTACACCTTC. It translates to CASGTVVYGYTF.